This TCR beta chain emerged from a study of T cell clonotyping in hematopoietic cell transplantation. Whole-study findings and limits: Higher Inverse Simpson Index values in graft donor and pretransplant recipient predicted broader posttransplant TCR diversity.

The data were produced by immunoSEQ multiplex PCR, yet TCRdb's version contains in-frame clones alone and is incomplete. The sample consists of tens of thousands of clones, approximately 94% of them appearing once. The CDR3 contains 17 residues. Germline-derived CDR1 and CDR2 are MNHEY and SMNVEV (reference sequence). Remarks on this clone: Its cognate antigen is unknown. The germline gene is not matched at one end of the junction; a read error may be the cause.

The sequence derives from a woman aged 45-65 years in good health. Some clones in this sample may be carry-over from other donors' samples. Source material: peripheral blood mononuclear cells. This chain uses TRBV27 with TRBJ2-5; 14 bases are shared with TRBD2. The CDR3 DNA reads TGTGCCGGCAGTGTTAGGACGACTAGCGGGGGGGCGGAGACCCAGTACTTC. Its translation is CAGSVRTTSGGAETQYF.